The present T cell receptor (beta chain) was sequenced within a study of PD-1 blockade in classical Hodgkin lymphoma. The study, taken as a whole, reports: Reported findings placed baseline TCR diversity lower in newly diagnosed patients (compared with healthy donors).

Every patient was affected by relapse after autologous stem cell transplantation, while exposure to brentuximab vedotin was not uniform. Trimming cost V 5 bases and J 3 bases; bases outside gene matches: 6. The CDR3 is 16 amino acids. CDR1 and CDR2 (germline): SEHNR, FQNEAQ (reference sequence). This clone occurred a few times. Its matching antigen is unknown. Assay: immunoSEQ multiplex PCR; the TCRdb copy retains only in-frame clones and omits some. The repertoire includes about 40,000 clones, around 80% of them detected once, and about 10% sits in the top ten. Sequencing was performed on peripheral blood mononuclear cells (PBMCs), taken at baseline. The TCR was taken from a human donor with classical Hodgkin lymphoma. V usage is TRBV7-9 and J usage is TRBJ1-3, with 11 nucleotides matching TRBD1. The CDR3 DNA sequence: TGTGCCAGCAGCGTGGGACAGGGGGAGCTTGGAAACACCATATATTTT. Its translation is CASSVGQGELGNTIYF. The complete variable domain, with remaining parts taken from reference TRBV7-9 and TRBJ1-3, reads DTGVSQNPRHKITKRGQNVTFRCDPISEHNRLYWYRQTLGQGPEFLTYFQNEAQLEKSRLLSDRFSAERPKGSFSTLEIQRTEQGDSAMYLCASSVGQGELGNTIYFGEGSWLTVV.